These T cell receptor beta chains were read from a single sample in a study of T cell responses to AZD1222 COVID-19 vaccine. Clones were sequenced by immunoSEQ multiplex PCR, and TCRdb holds only the in-frame ones, with some missing. The data hold around 81,000 clones, with roughly 80% observed a single time. Specimen: peripheral blood, collected on day 0 of AZD1222 vaccination. These receptors came from an adult in good health. The CDR3 runs from the conserved cysteine through the conserved F or W.

CASTTKRGQETQYF	TRBJ2-5	TRBV7-6
CAISKTGGAQTQYF	TRBJ2-5	TRBV10-3
CASSFSGGVETQYF	TRBJ2-5	TRBV7-3
CASSYEGPAYGYTF	TRBJ1-2	TRBV6-5
CASRPRTGHEQYF	TRBJ2-7	TRBV12-3/TRBV12-4
CASSLGIAGGPGEQYF	TRBJ2-7	TRBV5-6
CASSLSRTGGLEPQHF	TRBJ1-5	TRBV27
CASSRGTGMNTEAFF	TRBJ1-1	TRBV4-3
CASRVVLSGYTF	TRBJ1-2	TRBV2
CASSIGQASYEQYF	TRBJ2-7	TRBV19
CASSFAWVTEGYTF	TRBJ1-2	TRBV7-9